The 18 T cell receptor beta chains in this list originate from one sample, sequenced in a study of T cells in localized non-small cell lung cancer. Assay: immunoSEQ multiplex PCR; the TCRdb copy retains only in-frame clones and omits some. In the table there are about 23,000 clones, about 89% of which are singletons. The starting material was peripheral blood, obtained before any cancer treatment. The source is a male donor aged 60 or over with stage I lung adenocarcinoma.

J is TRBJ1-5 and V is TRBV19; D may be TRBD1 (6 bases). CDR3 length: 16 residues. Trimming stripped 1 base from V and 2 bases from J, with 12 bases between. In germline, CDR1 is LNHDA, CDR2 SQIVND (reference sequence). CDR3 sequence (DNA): TGTGCCAGTAGTATAGCCTCGGCAGGGGGCAATCAGCCCCAGCATTTT. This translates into CASSIASAGGNQPQHF.

CDR3 coding DNA: TGCGCCAGCAGCCAAGAGGGGAGGGGGCCGAGGGATGAGCAGTTCTTC. It translates to CASSQEGRGPRDEQFF. The genes are TRBV4-3 and TRBJ2-1, with D perhaps given as TRBD1 or TRBD2 (7 bases each). Germline CDR1 and CDR2: LGHNA and YSLEER. The CDR3 loop spans 16 amino acids. Trimming removed 0 bases from V and 8 bases from J, with 17 bases in between.

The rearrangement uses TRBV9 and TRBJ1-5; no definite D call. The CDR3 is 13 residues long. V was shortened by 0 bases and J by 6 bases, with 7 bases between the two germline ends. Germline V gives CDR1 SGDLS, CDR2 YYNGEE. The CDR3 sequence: CASSVEGFQPQHF. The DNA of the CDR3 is TGTGCCAGCAGCGTAGAGGGATTTCAGCCCCAGCATTTT.

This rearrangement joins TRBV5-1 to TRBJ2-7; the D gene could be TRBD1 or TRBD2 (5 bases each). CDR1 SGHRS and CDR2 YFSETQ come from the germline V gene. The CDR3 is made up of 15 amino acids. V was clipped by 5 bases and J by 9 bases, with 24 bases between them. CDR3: CASRETLTTGTRQYF. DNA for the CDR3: TGCGCCAGCAGGGAAACTTTGACCACCGGGACGAGGCAGTACTTC.

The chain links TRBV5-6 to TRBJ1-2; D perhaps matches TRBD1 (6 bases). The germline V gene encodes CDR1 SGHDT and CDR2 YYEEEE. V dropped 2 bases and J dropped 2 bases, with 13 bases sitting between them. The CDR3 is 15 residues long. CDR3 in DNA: TGTGCCAGCAGCTTTACAGGGACTCAAAACTATGGCTACACCTTC. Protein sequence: CASSFTGTQNYGYTF. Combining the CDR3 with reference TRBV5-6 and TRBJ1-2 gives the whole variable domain DAGVTQSPTHLIKTRGQQVTLRCSPKSGHDTVSWYQQALGQGPQFIFQYYEEEERQRGNFPDRFSGHQFPNYSSELNVNALLLGDSALYLCASSFTGTQNYGYTFGSGTRLTVV.

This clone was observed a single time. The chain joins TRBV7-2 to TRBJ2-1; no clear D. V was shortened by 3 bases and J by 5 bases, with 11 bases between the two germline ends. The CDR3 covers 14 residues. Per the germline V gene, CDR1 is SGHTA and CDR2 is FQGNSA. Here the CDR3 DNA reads TGTGCCAGCAGCTTTGACCAGGCAAACAATGAGCAGTTCTTC. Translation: CASSFDQANNEQFF.

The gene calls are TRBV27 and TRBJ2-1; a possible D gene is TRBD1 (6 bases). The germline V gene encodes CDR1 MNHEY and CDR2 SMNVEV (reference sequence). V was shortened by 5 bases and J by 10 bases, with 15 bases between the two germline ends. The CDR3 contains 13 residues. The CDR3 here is CASSIWGRREQFF. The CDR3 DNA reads TGTGCCAGCAGTATTTGGGGGCGGAGGGAGCAGTTCTTC.

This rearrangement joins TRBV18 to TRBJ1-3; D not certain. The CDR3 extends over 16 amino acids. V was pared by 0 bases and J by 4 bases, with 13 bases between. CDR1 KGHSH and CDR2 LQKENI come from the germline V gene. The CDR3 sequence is CASSPPGVPRGNTIYF. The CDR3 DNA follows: TGTGCCAGCTCACCACCGGGAGTTCCGCGGGGAAACACCATATATTTT.

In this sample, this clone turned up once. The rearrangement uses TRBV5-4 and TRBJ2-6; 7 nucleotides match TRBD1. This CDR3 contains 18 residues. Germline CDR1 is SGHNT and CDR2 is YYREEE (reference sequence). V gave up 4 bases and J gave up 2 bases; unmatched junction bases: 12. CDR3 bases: TGTGCCAGCAGCGGTTCAGGGGGACCACCGCCTGGGGCCAACGTCCTGACTTTC. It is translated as CASSGSGGPPPGANVLTF.

The CDR3 region is CATSRDRRTDSNQPQHF. CDR3 DNA: TGTGCCACCAGCAGAGATCGCAGGACAGATAGCAATCAGCCCCAGCATTTT. This sequence joins TRBV15 and TRBJ1-5, with D maybe TRBD1 (6 bases). The V and J ends lost 0 bases and 0 bases respectively, with 12 bases between them. The CDR3 is 17 residues long. CDR1 LNHNV and CDR2 YYDKDF come from the germline V gene (reference sequence).

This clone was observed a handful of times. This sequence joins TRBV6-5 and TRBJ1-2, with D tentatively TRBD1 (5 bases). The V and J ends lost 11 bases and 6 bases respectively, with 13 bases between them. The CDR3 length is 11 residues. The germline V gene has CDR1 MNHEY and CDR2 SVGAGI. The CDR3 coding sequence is TGTGCCTCCGGGGCACGGGATGGCTACACCTTC. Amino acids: CASGARDGYTF.

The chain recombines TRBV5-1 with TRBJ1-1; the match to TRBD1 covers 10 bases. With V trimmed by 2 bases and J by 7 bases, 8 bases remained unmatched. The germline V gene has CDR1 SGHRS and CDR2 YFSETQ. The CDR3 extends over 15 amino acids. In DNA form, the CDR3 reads TGCGCCAGCAGCTTAGGGACAGGGGCCTCAAATGAAGCTTTCTTT. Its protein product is CASSLGTGASNEAFF. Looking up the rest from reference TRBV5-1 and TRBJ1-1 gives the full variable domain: KAGVTQTPRYLIKTRGQQVTLSCSPISGHRSVSWYQQTPGQGLQFLFEYFSETQRNKGNFPGRFSGRQFSNSRSEMNVSTLELGDSALYLCASSLGTGASNEAFFGQGTRLTVV.

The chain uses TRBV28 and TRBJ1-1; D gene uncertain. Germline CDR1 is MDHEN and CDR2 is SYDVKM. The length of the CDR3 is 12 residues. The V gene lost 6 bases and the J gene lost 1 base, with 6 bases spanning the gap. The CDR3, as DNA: TGTGCCAGCAGACAGAGGAACACTGAAGCTTTCTTT. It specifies CASRQRNTEAFF.

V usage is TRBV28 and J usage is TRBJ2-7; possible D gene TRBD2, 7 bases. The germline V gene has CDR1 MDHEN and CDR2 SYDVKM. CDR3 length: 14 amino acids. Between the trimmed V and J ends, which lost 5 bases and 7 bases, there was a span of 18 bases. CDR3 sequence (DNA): TGTGCCAGCAGTCGGGGTGGGGGGGCGGATGAGCAGTACTTC. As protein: CASSRGGGADEQYF.

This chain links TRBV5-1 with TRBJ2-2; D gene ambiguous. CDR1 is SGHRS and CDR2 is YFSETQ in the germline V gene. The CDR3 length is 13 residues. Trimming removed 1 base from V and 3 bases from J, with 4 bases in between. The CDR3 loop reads CASSLSDTGELFF. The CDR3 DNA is TGCGCCAGCAGCTTGTCGGACACCGGGGAGCTGTTTTTT. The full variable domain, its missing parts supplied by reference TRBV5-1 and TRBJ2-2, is KAGVTQTPRYLIKTRGQQVTLSCSPISGHRSVSWYQQTPGQGLQFLFEYFSETQRNKGNFPGRFSGRQFSNSRSEMNVSTLELGDSALYLCASSLSDTGELFFGEGSRLTVL.

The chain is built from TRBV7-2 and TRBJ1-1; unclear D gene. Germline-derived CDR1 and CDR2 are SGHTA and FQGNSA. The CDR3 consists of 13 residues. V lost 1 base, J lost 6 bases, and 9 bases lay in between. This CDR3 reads CASSLGGRPEAFF. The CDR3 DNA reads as TGTGCCAGCAGCTTAGGAGGGAGGCCTGAAGCTTTCTTT.

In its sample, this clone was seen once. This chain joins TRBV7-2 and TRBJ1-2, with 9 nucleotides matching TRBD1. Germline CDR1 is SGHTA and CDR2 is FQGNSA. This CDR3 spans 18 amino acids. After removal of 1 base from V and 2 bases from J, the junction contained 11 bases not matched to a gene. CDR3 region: CASSLVRDRAVGNYGYTF. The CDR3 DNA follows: TGTGCCAGCAGCTTAGTCCGGGACAGGGCTGTAGGAAACTATGGCTACACCTTC.

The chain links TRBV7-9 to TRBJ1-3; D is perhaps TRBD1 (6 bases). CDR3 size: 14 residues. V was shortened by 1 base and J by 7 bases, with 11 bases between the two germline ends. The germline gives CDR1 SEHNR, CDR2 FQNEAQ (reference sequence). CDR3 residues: CASSLGTGWNTIYF. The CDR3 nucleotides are TGTGCCAGCAGCTTAGGAACAGGGTGGAACACCATATATTTT.